Listed below are T cell receptor beta chains from one sample, sequenced in a study of T cells after posttransplantation cyclophosphamide. Some clones are missing from TCRdb's copy, which holds only in-frame ones; the method was immunoSEQ multiplex PCR. Of 50,000 to 60,000 clones in the sample, 90% to 95% were seen once. The sample was PBMCs. The receptors were gathered from a woman aged 25-40 years in good health and a related stem cell transplant donor. The CDR3 runs from the conserved cysteine through the conserved F or W. Fields, in order: V gene, clone size, J gene, D gene, CDR3 DNA, CDR3 protein. The D gene is left open where the match is weak. Size is omitted from some rows. Given values are once, few, many or a class for expanded clones.

V: TRBV5-4
size: .
J: TRBJ2-1
D: TRBD2
DNA: TGTGCCAGCAGACCAGTGAGCGGGGTCTGGGTCTTC
CDR3: CASRPVSGVWVF

V: TRBV5-1
size: .
J: TRBJ1-3
D: .
DNA: TGCGCCAGCAGCTTCGGACAGCCAAACTCTGGAAACACCATATATTTT
CDR3: CASSFGQPNSGNTIYF

V: TRBV28
size: .
J: TRBJ2-7
D: .
DNA: TGTGCCAGCAGTTCATACGGGTTTGACGAGCAGTACTTC
CDR3: CASSSYGFDEQYF

V: TRBV2
size: .
J: TRBJ1-1
D: .
DNA: TGTGCCAGCAGGAGGGCGGACACTGAAGCTTTCTTT
CDR3: CASRRADTEAFF

V: TRBV5-6
size: .
J: TRBJ2-3
D: .
DNA: TGTGCCAGCAGCTCCTTAGATACGCAGTATTTT
CDR3: CASSSLDTQYF

V: TRBV27
size: .
J: TRBJ1-5
D: .
DNA: TGTGCCAGCAGGCCCTGGTCGGGGAATCAGCCCCAGCATTTT
CDR3: CASRPWSGNQPQHF

V: TRBV25-1
size: .
J: TRBJ1-5
D: .
DNA: TGTGCCAGCAGTGAATCAGGGCGTCAGCCCCAGCATTTT
CDR3: CASSESGRQPQHF

V: TRBV7-2
size: .
J: TRBJ2-3
D: TRBD2
DNA: TGTGCCAGCAGCCGGACTAGCGGGGGCACAGATACGCAGTATTTT
CDR3: CASSRTSGGTDTQYF

V: TRBV14
size: .
J: TRBJ1-2
D: .
DNA: TGTGCCAGCAGCTTGAGGTTAGGCTATGGCTACACCTTC
CDR3: CASSLRLGYGYTF

V: TRBV5-6
size: .
J: TRBJ2-2
D: .
DNA: TGTGCCAGCAGCCCCGGGGGTGTTTTGAACACCGGGGAGCTGTTTTTT
CDR3: CASSPGGVLNTGELFF

V: TRBV7-8
size: .
J: TRBJ1-1
D: TRBD1
DNA: TGTGCCAGCAGCTTAGCGTTTAACAGGGGGGACACTGAAGCTTTCTTT
CDR3: CASSLAFNRGDTEAFF

V: TRBV28
size: .
J: TRBJ1-2
D: TRBD1
DNA: TGTGCCAGCAGTCCCCACGACAGGGGCGGTGGCTACACCTTC
CDR3: CASSPHDRGGGYTF

V: TRBV6-6
size: .
J: TRBJ2-2
D: .
DNA: TGTGCCAGCAGATCAACTCCCACCGGGGAGCTGTTTTTT
CDR3: CASRSTPTGELFF

V: TRBV5-4
size: .
J: TRBJ1-1
D: .
DNA: TGTGCCAGCAGCTCGCGTGGAGGGGCCCCTGAAGCTTTCTTT
CDR3: CASSSRGGAPEAFF

V: TRBV13
size: .
J: TRBJ2-7
D: TRBD2
DNA: TGTGCCAGCAGCTTGAGTAGCGGGGGCCCGAGCTCCTACGAGCAGTACTTC
CDR3: CASSLSSGGPSSYEQYF

V: TRBV19
size: .
J: TRBJ1-6
D: .
DNA: TGTGCCAGTAGTATCCCCAGGGTGGATTCACCCCTCCACTTT
CDR3: CASSIPRVDSPLHF

V: TRBV4-2
size: .
J: TRBJ2-7
D: TRBD1
DNA: TGTGCCAGCAGCCAAGAGGAAGGGACAGGGTCCTACGAGCAGTACTTC
CDR3: CASSQEEGTGSYEQYF

V: TRBV4-3
size: once
J: TRBJ1-1
D: .
DNA: TGCGCCAGCAGCCAAGTAGCAGGGGAAGGGACTGAAGCTTTCTTT
CDR3: CASSQVAGEGTEAFF